This TCR beta chain comes out of a study of cytotoxic CD8 clonotypes in ibrutinib-treated CLL. Repertoires were generated with immunoSEQ multiplex PCR, while TCRdb's copy carries only in-frame clones and drops some. Among about 130,000 clones listed, around 76% were seen once. As regards this clone: Antigen unknown.

Findings of the study overall: The study found baseline clonality above age-matched healthy donors, tracking circulating CD8+ T-cell counts. Clonality rose at ibrutinib response, held steady in sustained remission, and fell toward baseline at progression.

The germline V gene has CDR1 SNHLY and CDR2 FYNNEI. V lost 4 bases and J lost 2, with 14 bases in between. The CDR3 runs 15 residues. The chain has TRBV2 and TRBJ1-1; D is perhaps TRBD1 (5 bases). This receptor was obtained from a human donor with chronic lymphocytic leukemia. The sample in question was PBMCs, obtained after 24 months of ibrutinib treatment. The CDR3 nucleotides are TGTGCCAGCAGTGTCTCGCGGGGCGATAACACTGAAGCTTTCTTT. This codes for CASSVSRGDNTEAFF.